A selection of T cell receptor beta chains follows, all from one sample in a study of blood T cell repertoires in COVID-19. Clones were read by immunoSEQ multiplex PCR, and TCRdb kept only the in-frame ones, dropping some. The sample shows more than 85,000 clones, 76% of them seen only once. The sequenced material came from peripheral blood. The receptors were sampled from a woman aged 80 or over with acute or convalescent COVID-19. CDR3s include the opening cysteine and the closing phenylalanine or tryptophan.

CASSLQGVNEQFF	TRBV7-9	TRBJ2-1
CASSYGISQGEKLFF	TRBV6-6	TRBJ1-4
CASSLFGRGGGNEQFF	TRBV5-4	TRBJ2-1
CASSQGQGYEQYF	TRBV18	TRBJ2-7
CASSSGQGGSYEQYF	TRBV11-2	TRBJ2-7
CASRVGTGESYGYTF	TRBV28	TRBJ1-2
CASSRGTATQETQYF	TRBV4-1	TRBJ2-5
CASSLDGTSGQETQYF	TRBV5-1	TRBJ2-5
CASSLGGGYYGYTF	TRBV27	TRBJ1-2
CASSFALQGDEQFF	TRBV11-2	TRBJ2-1
CAWSRDRGMVENTGELFF	TRBV30	TRBJ2-2
CAWTTQYEQYF	TRBV30	TRBJ2-7
CASSPLASPLHF	TRBV2	TRBJ1-6
CASSLGTGTGPSDTQYF	TRBV5-1	TRBJ2-3
CASRRDSRGFGTEAFF	TRBV27	TRBJ1-1
CASSSGSESLLGEQFF	TRBV18	TRBJ2-1
CASSLETRNYEQYF	TRBV7-9	TRBJ2-7
CASSDQGSYNSPLHF	TRBV9	TRBJ1-6
CSVNRDRLTDTQYF	TRBV29-1	TRBJ2-3
CASSLWGGSGYEQYF	TRBV28	TRBJ2-7
CASRPSGANVLTF	TRBV3-1/TRBV3-2	TRBJ2-6
CASSPGVDYGYTF	TRBV5-1	TRBJ1-2
CASSGRTSGYEQFF	TRBV5-1	TRBJ2-1
CASSQEGGSEKLFF	TRBV5-1	TRBJ1-4